The rows below give T cell receptor beta chains drawn from one sample of a study of identical twins. TCRdb ran MiXCR on the 5' RACE reads and lists one entry per CDR3 protein. The table has about 730,000 distinct CDR3 sequences, approximately 22% seen once; the top ten hold 4% to 5.5%. These data also featured in a second study, about T cells expressing NK-cell markers.

Source material: PBMCs. These receptors were collected from a woman aged 18-29 years in good health. Both conserved end residues are part of each CDR3. The D gene is left open where the match is weak. A clone size is listed for some rows: how often the clone was seen (once, few, many), or a class if it is expanded.

clone size	J gene	V gene	D gene	CDR3 protein	CDR3 DNA
many	TRBJ1-2	TRBV12-3/TRBV12-4	TRBD1	CASRTGQGRKNGYTF	TGTGCCAGCAGAACTGGACAGGGGAGAAAGAATGGCTACACCTTC
-	TRBJ2-3	TRBV5-1	-	CASSQTGRTADTQYF	TGCGCCAGCAGCCAGACAGGGAGGACGGCGGATACGCAGTATTTT
many	TRBJ2-1	TRBV27	TRBD2	CASSLQIGRYNEQFF	TGTGCCAGCAGTCTCCAAATCGGGAGGTACAATGAGCAGTTCTTC
-	TRBJ2-7	TRBV18	TRBD2	CASSPRKAGGLVNEQYF	TGTGCCAGCTCACCACGAAAGGCGGGAGGGTTGGTGAACGAGCAGTACTTC
-	TRBJ2-5	TRBV20-1	-	CSARDPSSSQETQYF	TGCAGTGCTAGAGATCCCTCAAGCAGCCAAGAGACCCAGTACTTC
few	TRBJ2-3	TRBV2	TRBD2	CASTPLPSGGPTDTQYF	TGTGCCAGCACCCCTCTCCCTAGCGGGGGACCCACAGATACGCAGTATTTT
many	TRBJ2-5	TRBV10-3	-	CAISESGGEETQYF	TGTGCCATCAGTGAGTCAGGAGGGGAAGAGACCCAGTACTTC
-	TRBJ2-2	TRBV4-3	-	CASSQAPDGANTGELFF	TGCGCCAGCAGCCAAGCGCCGGACGGCGCGAACACCGGGGAGCTGTTTTTT
few	TRBJ2-7	TRBV5-1	TRBD2	CASSQTSGTYEQYF	TGCGCCAGCAGCCAAACTAGCGGTACCTACGAGCAGTACTTC
-	TRBJ2-3	TRBV11-2	TRBD2	CASSPFLWREDTDTQYF	TGTGCCAGCAGCCCCTTCTTATGGCGGGAGGACACAGATACGCAGTATTTT
-	TRBJ2-1	TRBV5-1	-	CASSLLVSNSYNEQFF	TGCGCCAGCAGCTTACTAGTATCCAACTCCTACAATGAGCAGTTCTTC
-	TRBJ2-1	TRBV25-1	-	CASSDLEGIRGEQFF	TGTGCCAGCAGTGACCTCGAGGGAATTCGGGGTGAGCAGTTCTTC
few	TRBJ1-2	TRBV18	TRBD1	CASSRTRTGGEYGYGYTF	TGTGCCAGCTCACGAACCCGGACAGGGGGCGAATATGGCTATGGCTACACCTTC
-	TRBJ2-2	TRBV12-3/TRBV12-4	TRBD2	CASLGDGLAGVPTGELFF	TGTGCCAGCCTGGGGGACGGACTAGCGGGAGTTCCCACCGGGGAGCTGTTTTTT
-	TRBJ2-1	TRBV10-3	-	CATCEGSGEQFF	TGTGCCACCTGTGAAGGTAGCGGTGAGCAGTTCTTC
many	TRBJ2-3	TRBV5-6	TRBD1	CASSWDRGRDTQYF	TGTGCCAGCAGCTGGGACAGGGGGCGGGATACGCAGTATTTT
few	TRBJ2-5	TRBV29-1	-	CSVGLGQGGGETQYF	TGCAGCGTTGGTCTTGGACAGGGAGGGGGGGAGACCCAGTACTTC
few	TRBJ2-1	TRBV7-2	TRBD2	CASSFSVFAGDGGRGEQFF	TGTGCCAGCAGCTTTAGCGTTTTTGCGGGGGACGGAGGACGCGGTGAGCAGTTCTTC
few	TRBJ2-5	TRBV7-9	-	CASSWTRQETQYF	TGTGCCAGCAGCTGGACAAGACAAGAGACCCAGTACTTC
many	TRBJ2-1	TRBV5-1	-	CASSFRPGGDEQFF	TGCGCCAGCAGCTTTCGCCCGGGCGGGGATGAGCAGTTCTTC
-	TRBJ2-5	TRBV20-1	TRBD2	CSADGTSETQYF	TGCAGTGCTGACGGGACTAGCGAGACCCAGTACTTC
-	TRBJ2-1	TRBV5-6	-	CASSLVGVSNEQFF	TGTGCCAGCAGCTTGGTAGGGGTGAGCAATGAGCAGTTCTTC
few	TRBJ2-3	TRBV20-1	-	CSAPDSFKTDTQYF	TGCAGTGCTCCCGACTCCTTCAAAACAGATACGCAGTATTTT
many	TRBJ2-3	TRBV7-2	-	CASSFRVDTQYF	TGTGCCAGCAGCTTCAGGGTGGATACGCAGTATTTT
few	TRBJ1-2	TRBV5-6	-	CASSFGESNYGYTF	TGTGCCAGCAGCTTTGGGGAGTCTAACTATGGCTACACCTTC
many	TRBJ1-1	TRBV27	-	CASSLSASRFMNTEAFF	TGTGCCAGCAGTTTATCGGCGTCCCGGTTCATGAACACTGAAGCTTTCTTT
few	TRBJ2-2	TRBV12-3/TRBV12-4	TRBD1	CASSPRTGNPGELFF	TGTGCCAGCAGTCCCCGGACAGGGAATCCCGGGGAGCTGTTTTTT
few	TRBJ2-1	TRBV20-1	-	CSARVPLDRVYNEQFF	TGCAGTGCTAGAGTCCCCCTGGACAGAGTCTACAATGAGCAGTTCTTC
many	TRBJ2-5	TRBV12-3/TRBV12-4	-	CASSSRSLRDQETQYF	TGTGCCAGCAGTTCCCGATCATTGCGGGACCAAGAGACCCAGTACTTC
-	TRBJ1-2	TRBV4-3	-	CASSQDRSGLWGYTF	TGCGCCAGCAGCCAAGATCGCTCAGGGTTATGGGGCTACACCTTC
few	TRBJ2-1	TRBV6-5	-	CASSLQQGAYNEQFF	TGTGCCAGCAGTTTACAACAAGGAGCCTACAATGAGCAGTTCTTC
-	TRBJ2-5	TRBV9	-	CASSVGSGSQETQYF	TGTGCCAGCAGCGTAGGTTCGGGGAGCCAAGAGACCCAGTACTTC
few	TRBJ1-2	TRBV20-1	-	CSAIDRTYGYTF	TGCAGTGCTATCGACAGGACCTATGGCTACACCTTC
many	TRBJ2-3	TRBV5-1	TRBD2	CASSEAGVDTQYF	TGCGCCAGCAGCGAAGCGGGAGTAGATACGCAGTATTTT
few	TRBJ2-5	TRBV12-3/TRBV12-4	-	CASSLLRDQGETQYF	TGTGCCAGCAGCTTGCTCAGGGATCAGGGAGAGACCCAGTACTTC
-	TRBJ2-1	TRBV7-2	TRBD2	CASSGGTSQYNEQFF	TGTGCCAGCAGCGGTGGGACTAGCCAATACAATGAGCAGTTCTTC
-	TRBJ1-1	TRBV12-3/TRBV12-4	-	CASRPSLGRGNTEAFF	TGTGCCAGCAGACCGTCCCTGGGGAGAGGGAACACTGAAGCTTTCTTT
-	TRBJ2-1	TRBV10-3	-	CAAQSSSSYNEQFF	TGTGCCGCTCAGTCCTCTAGCTCCTACAATGAGCAGTTCTTC
few	TRBJ2-5	TRBV4-2	-	CASSQGGARETQYF	TGTGCCAGCAGCCAAGGGGGGGCCCGAGAGACCCAGTACTTC
few	TRBJ2-1	TRBV20-1	TRBD2	CSARLAGGPQFF	TGCAGTGCTAGACTAGCGGGAGGTCCGCAGTTCTTC
-	TRBJ2-1	TRBV10-3	TRBD2	CAISESRGASGYNEQFF	TGTGCCATCAGTGAGTCGCGAGGGGCTAGCGGCTACAATGAGCAGTTCTTC
few	TRBJ1-5	TRBV7-8	TRBD1	CASSSGTGAASNQPQHF	TGTGCCAGCAGCTCGGGGACAGGGGCGGCGAGCAATCAGCCCCAGCATTTT
-	TRBJ1-1	TRBV5-1	-	CASSLAEDTEAFF	TGCGCCAGCAGCTTGGCAGAGGACACTGAAGCTTTCTTT
-	TRBJ1-1	TRBV5-1	-	CASSHKGGEDTEAFF	TGCGCCAGCAGTCACAAAGGGGGGGAGGACACTGAAGCTTTCTTT
-	TRBJ2-2	TRBV5-1	-	CASSLVKNTGELFF	TGCGCCAGCAGCTTGGTGAAGAACACCGGGGAGCTGTTTTTT
few	TRBJ2-7	TRBV4-2	TRBD2	CASSQEGNSGVYEQYF	TGTGCCAGCAGCCAAGAAGGAAATAGCGGGGTCTACGAGCAGTACTTC
many	TRBJ2-3	TRBV5-1	-	CASSAVTRGPGDTQYF	TGCGCCAGCAGCGCCGTAACTAGAGGGCCCGGAGATACGCAGTATTTT
-	TRBJ2-6	TRBV29-1	-	CSVQKSGANVLTF	TGCAGCGTTCAGAAGTCTGGGGCCAACGTCCTGACTTTC
-	TRBJ2-7	TRBV6-1	-	CASRLAQIAGEQYF	TGTGCCAGCAGACTAGCTCAAATTGCGGGGGAGCAGTACTTC
-	TRBJ2-7	TRBV20-1	-	CSARGFSYEQYF	TGCAGTGCTAGAGGGTTTTCCTACGAGCAGTACTTC
-	TRBJ2-1	TRBV6-2/TRBV6-3	-	CASSPLPTSQNKGAEQFF	TGTGCCAGCAGTCCCCTCCCGACTAGTCAGAATAAGGGGGCCGAGCAGTTCTTC
few	TRBJ2-7	TRBV5-1	-	CASSLVRGRIYEQYF	TGCGCCAGCAGCTTGGTTCGGGGGCGCATCTACGAGCAGTACTTC
-	TRBJ2-3	TRBV12-3/TRBV12-4	-	CASSFGGEGGPKDTQYF	TGTGCCAGCAGTTTTGGGGGTGAGGGGGGGCCAAAAGATACGCAGTATTTT
few	TRBJ2-7	TRBV13	-	CASSLIGTPDRTFHEQYF	TGTGCCAGCAGCCTGATCGGGACGCCGGACCGGACGTTCCACGAGCAGTACTTC
-	TRBJ2-4	TRBV18	TRBD2	CASSPGLAGRTEEYF	TGTGCCAGCTCACCCGGACTAGCGGGGCGGACAGAGGAGTACTTC
few	TRBJ1-6	TRBV10-3	TRBD1	CAIRTGEDSPLHF	TGTGCCATCAGAACAGGGGAGGATTCACCCCTCCACTTT
-	TRBJ1-2	TRBV27	-	CASSLQGTAGYTF	TGTGCCAGCAGTTTACAGGGGACGGCTGGCTACACCTTC